This TCR beta chain was recovered during a study of cytomegalovirus exposure and HLA in healthy donors. Overall study results and limits: In a later analysis, a missense DCLRE1C variant was linked to TCR beta V- and J-gene trimming. Most CMV-associated TCR beta chains appeared HLA-restricted in a later analysis. The study found most TCR sequences rare, yet found some public TCRs in many donors.

The CDR3 spans 13 residues. With 3 bases clipped from V and 6 bases from J, the junction kept 5 bases outside the gene matches. In germline, CDR1 is MRHNA, CDR2 SNTAGT. As for this clone: Its matching antigen is unknown.

The study ran its PCR with 60 Vbeta and 13 Jbeta primers. The repertoire was sequenced with immunoSEQ multiplex PCR; TCRdb's copy has only in-frame clones and lacks some. The sample holds about 100,000 clones, about 74% seen once. This sequence was found in a woman between 18 and 30 years old in good health and CMV-seropositive. The sequenced sample consisted of PBMCs. The chain combines TRBV6-4 with TRBJ2-7; 7 nucleotides line up with TRBD2. The CDR3 sequence: CASSEGTGGEQYF. In DNA form, the CDR3 reads TGTGCCAGCAGTGAAGGGACGGGGGGCGAGCAGTACTTC.